This T cell receptor beta chain was sequenced for a study of T cell repertoires in cytomegalovirus infection. About the research overall: Well-studied HLA-B-restricted epitopes and recently identified HLA-C-restricted epitopes of CMV were both used in the study. CMV infection together with matching HLA type was indicated by public TCR beta signatures. Study observations and caveats: The response measured ex vivo was dominated by TCR beta clonotypes (HLA-C-restricted and CMV-specific).

The CDR3 has 13 residues. Germline-derived CDR1 and CDR2 are SNHLY and FYNNEI. Losses at the gene ends were 7 bases for V and 6 bases for J; bases not matched to a gene: 5. In TCRdb, the reads were re-called with MiXCR into one record per CDR3 protein. The table shows roughly 700,000 distinct CDR3 sequences, with 30% to 35% occurring only once. This clonotype was found a few times. No antigen is known for it. The sequences come from cultured PBMCs, collected from culture after CMV antigen stimulation. This receptor was obtained from a human donor in good health (CMV status not recorded). Some clones in this sample may be carry-over from other donors' samples. This chain uses TRBV2 with TRBJ2-2, with 7 bases fitting TRBD1. CDR3 region: CASTGTAAGELFF. DNA of the CDR3: TGTGCCAGCACCGGGACAGCGGCCGGGGAGCTGTTTTTT.